What follows describes a single T cell receptor (beta chain). This entry is derived from a study of T cells in Graves' hyperthyroidism and ophthalmopathy. V lost 5 bases and J lost 8; bases outside the gene matches: 15. The CDR3 length is 17 residues. CDR1 is SGHAT and CDR2 is FQDESV in the germline V gene (reference sequence). RNA transcripts yielded amplified TCR beta CDR3 regions. A first-round RT-PCR of the TCR CDR3 used the HTBI primer set. TCRdb called the multiplex PCR reads again in MiXCR, with one record for every CDR3 protein. The data show roughly 640,000 distinct CDR3 sequences, about a sixth seen once.

The sequence derives from a woman in her forties with Graves' ophthalmopathy. Input material: blood. The chain employs TRBV11-1 and TRBJ2-3, with 11 bases that match TRBD2. CDR3 loop: CASSPDVTSGSWSTQYF. CDR3 nucleotides: TGTGCCAGCAGCCCAGACGTAACTAGCGGGAGTTGGTCTACGCAGTATTTT.